This TCR beta chain was captured by sequencing in a study of blood T cell repertoires in COVID-19. Study-level background: COVID-19 samples collected from the United States, Italy and Spain covered acute and convalescent phases.

Individuals aged roughly 18 to 100 years were recruited from approximately 22 US areas. Participants reported their clinical history, and cohort assignment relied on those reports. Trimming removed 4 bases at V and 3 bases at J, with 4 bases between. CDR3 size: 12 residues. The germline gives CDR1 SGHTA, CDR2 FQGNSA. As originally analysed: Amplification of reference gene primers provided the estimated nucleated cell counts. Profiled with immunoSEQ multiplex PCR; TCRdb holds only in-frame clones, not every one. V and J calls and clone size are given by that table; D and trimming were obtained from the DNA. The profile shows more than 250,000 clones, about 91% of them singletons.

This rearrangement joins TRBV7-2 to TRBJ1-3, with no clear D. The specimen was PBMCs or T cells enriched from blood (not recorded which). The receptor was isolated from a woman aged 35 to 49 with acute COVID-19. In DNA form, the CDR3 reads TGTGCCAGCAGCTCTCGTGGAAACACCATATATTTT. Translation gives CASSSRGNTIYF.